These 5 T cell receptor beta chains originate from one sample sequenced in a study of blood T cell repertoires in COVID-19. Profiled with immunoSEQ multiplex PCR; TCRdb holds only in-frame clones, not every one. This table holds over 85,000 clones, 85% found once. Sequencing was carried out using peripheral blood. These receptors were obtained from a man aged 80 or over with acute or convalescent COVID-19.

This clone turned up a few times. This chain's CDR3 is CASSVGSGSFQETQYF. In DNA, the CDR3 is TGTGCCAGCAGTGTGGGTAGCGGGAGTTTCCAAGAGACCCAGTACTTC. The J gene is TRBJ2-5, the V gene TRBV6-1; TRBD2 agrees at 9 bases. CDR1 is MNHNS and CDR2 is SASEGT in the germline V gene. V shed 4 bases and J 1 base; nucleotides not matched to a gene: 7. The CDR3 covers 16 residues.

The chain couples TRBV9 to TRBJ1-1; weak D call: TRBD1 (6 bases). The CDR3 consists of 14 residues. V dropped 2 bases and J dropped 3 bases, with 11 bases sitting between them. Germline V gene lookup returns CDR1 SGDLS and CDR2 YYNGEE. The CDR3 loop is CASSVYPGDTEAFF. DNA of the CDR3: TGTGCCAGCAGCGTGTATCCAGGGGACACTGAAGCTTTCTTT.

The gene calls are TRBV11-3 and TRBJ2-1; 8 bases are shared with TRBD2. The CDR3 is made up of 15 amino acids. Germline trimming cut 1 base from V and 9 bases from J; bases unmatched to any gene: 8. Germline loops: CDR1 SGHNT, CDR2 YENEEA. The CDR3 DNA follows: TGTGCCAGCAGCTTAGCCTCGGGAGGGCCTTTTGAGCAGTTCTTC. It is translated as CASSLASGGPFEQFF.

The rearrangement uses TRBV19 and TRBJ2-3, with D possibly matching TRBD2 (5 bases). V lost 3 bases to trimming and J lost 3 bases, with 10 bases between them. Germline V gene sequence: CDR1 LNHDA, CDR2 SQIVND (reference sequence). The CDR3 is 14 amino acids. Here the CDR3 DNA reads TGTGCCAGTAGTATGAGGACTTCTACAGATACGCAGTATTTT. Its translation: CASSMRTSTDTQYF.

J is TRBJ1-6 and V is TRBV28, with D hard to call. V lost 4 bases, J lost 7 bases, and 11 bases lay in between. The CDR3 has 14 amino acids. CDR1 MDHEN and CDR2 SYDVKM come from the germline V gene. This CDR3 reads CASSSGLRNSPLHF. DNA of the CDR3: TGTGCCAGCAGTTCAGGCCTCAGAAATTCACCCCTCCACTTT. Full variable domain (missing parts from reference TRBV28 and TRBJ1-6): DVKVTQSSRYLVKRTGEKVFLECVQDMDHENMFWYRQDPGLGLRLIYFSYDVKMKEKGDIPEGYSVSREKKERFSLILESASTNQTSMYLCASSSGLRNSPLHFGNGTRLTVT.